This T cell receptor beta chain was profiled in a study of blood T cell repertoires in COVID-19. The overall study: Samples representing acute and convalescent COVID-19 were sourced from the United States, Italy and Spain. Sources were T cells, B-cell-depleted T cells, or PBMCs; the material itself was cDNA or gDNA.

Original processing notes: Estimates of nucleated cell counts were drawn from the amplification of reference gene primers. Sequenced by immunoSEQ multiplex PCR; TCRdb stores in-frame clones only, minus some. D and trimming come from the DNA, and the V and J calls and clone size come from that table. Of around 460,000 clones listed, around nine tenths are singletons. The CDR3 consists of 13 residues. Trimming took 6 bases from V and 8 from J, leaving 17 bases between them. From germline, CDR1 is SGHTS and CDR2 YDEGEE. This clone showed up just once. Sequenced sample: peripheral blood. This TCR came from a man aged 18 to 29 with COVID-19, enrolled during active disease. The rearrangement joins TRBV5-8 to TRBJ1-2; D might be TRBD1 (6 bases). The CDR3 region is CASTPWEGDGYTF. The CDR3 bases are TGTGCCAGCACCCCCTGGGAGGGGGACGGCTACACCTTC.